The T cell receptor (beta chain) under discussion was sequenced for a study of T cells in Graves' hyperthyroidism and ophthalmopathy. Whole-study findings and limits: A median approximately 6.5 months before onset, the model predicted ophthalmopathy.

The CDR3 has 18 amino acids. Deletions cut 0 bases from V and 1 base from J, with 18 bases between. The V gene's germline CDR1 is LNHNV and CDR2 YYDKDF (reference sequence). This clonotype appeared many times. Its antigen is unidentified. It was RNA transcripts that yielded the amplified TCR beta CDR3 regions. Researchers ran a first-round RT-PCR on the TCR CDR3 using the HTBI primer set. Each CDR3 protein gets one entry after TCRdb re-called the multiplex PCR reads with MiXCR. Among hundreds of thousands of distinct CDR3 sequences listed, approximately 15% were seen once. The gene calls are TRBV15 and TRBJ1-2; no reliable D call. The TCR was taken from a woman aged 40 to 50 with Graves' ophthalmopathy. Sequenced input: blood. The CDR3 nucleotides are TGTGCCACCAGCAGAGATGTAGGGTCAAACGACGTTAACTATGGCTACACCTTC. Protein product: CATSRDVGSNDVNYGYTF.